A selection of T cell receptor beta chains follows, all from one sample in a study of control samples from healthy donors and cancer patients. Sequenced by immunoSEQ multiplex PCR; TCRdb stores in-frame clones only, minus some. The data contain tens of thousands of clones, around 91% of them singletons. The sample comprised PBMCs. These receptors were obtained from a man aged 55 to 70 with colorectal cancer. Each CDR3 is given with its conserved first and last residue. A D gene is named only where the DNA matches it firmly. Only part of the rows carry a size: once, few, many, or a class if the clone is expanded.

D	V	length	size	J	DNA	CDR3
-	TRBV6-5	13	-	TRBJ1-3	TGTGCCAGCAGTTACGAGAGGGGAAACACCATATATTTT	CASSYERGNTIYF
TRBD2	TRBV3-1/TRBV3-2	16	-	TRBJ2-7	TGTGCCAGCAGCTTTCGACTAGCGGGGGCCCCCTACGAGCAGTACTTC	CASSFRLAGAPYEQYF
TRBD1	TRBV2	14	-	TRBJ2-7	TGTGCCAGCAGTGGGGGGACAGGGTCCTACGAGCAGTACTTC	CASSGGTGSYEQYF
-	TRBV10-2	13	-	TRBJ2-5	TGCGCCAGCAAGGCGTCGTTTATCGAGACCCAGTACTTC	CASKASFIETQYF
-	TRBV11-2	17	-	TRBJ1-3	TGTGCCAGCAGCTTAGATCCCGGCATCACAGGGGGAAACACCATATATTTT	CASSLDPGITGGNTIYF
-	TRBV3-1/TRBV3-2	15	-	TRBJ2-1	TGTGCCAGCAGCCACCCATCGGAGGGGGCGCGGGAGCAGTTCTTC	CASSHPSEGAREQFF
-	TRBV28	11	-	TRBJ2-5	TGTGCCAGCAGCCTGATGGAGACCCAGTACTTC	CASSLMETQYF
-	TRBV2	16	-	TRBJ2-1	TGTGCCAGCAGTGGCCAAACGAGAGACTGGACCCTGGAGCAGTTCTTC	CASSGQTRDWTLEQFF
TRBD2	TRBV7-3	15	-	TRBJ2-1	TGTGCCAGCAGCTCACTAGCGGGGGCCAACAATGAGCAGTTCTTC	CASSSLAGANNEQFF
-	TRBV19	13	-	TRBJ2-3	TGTGCCAGTAGTCTCGCGATAACAGATACGCAGTATTTT	CASSLAITDTQYF
-	TRBV11-2	15	-	TRBJ1-5	TGTGCCAGCAGCCCCCGAGGCAAGGGCAATCAGCCCCAGCATTTT	CASSPRGKGNQPQHF
-	TRBV28	14	-	TRBJ1-5	TGTGCCAGCAGCCCCGGGGCTAGCAATCAGCCCCAGCATTTT	CASSPGASNQPQHF
-	TRBV5-1	15	-	TRBJ1-6	TGCGCCAGCAGCTTGGTGGGCGGAGATAATTCACCCCTCCACTTT	CASSLVGGDNSPLHF
TRBD1	TRBV5-4	15	-	TRBJ2-7	TGTGCCAGCAGCGCAAGACTACAGGGGACCTACGAGCAGTACTTC	CASSARLQGTYEQYF
-	TRBV2	16	-	TRBJ1-4	TGTGCCAGCAGTGAAAGGCCGACAGGCTTTAATGAAAAACTGTTTTTT	CASSERPTGFNEKLFF
TRBD1	TRBV7-2	14	-	TRBJ2-3	TGTGCCAGCAGCTCTGGACAGGGAACAGATACGCAGTATTTT	CASSSGQGTDTQYF
-	TRBV12-3/TRBV12-4	12	-	TRBJ1-3	TGTGCCACCGGGGGGGCTGGAAACACCATATATTTT	CATGGAGNTIYF
-	TRBV11-3	15	-	TRBJ2-5	TGTGCCAGCAGCTTAATAACGGGGACCGGGGAGACCCAGTACTTC	CASSLITGTGETQYF
-	TRBV11-2	16	-	TRBJ2-3	TGTGCCAGCAGCTTAGTGGCGGGTATGGTCACAGATACGCAGTATTTT	CASSLVAGMVTDTQYF
TRBD2	TRBV3-1/TRBV3-2	14	-	TRBJ2-2	TGTGCCAGCAGCCAACTAGCGGGGACCGGGGAGCTGTTTTTT	CASSQLAGTGELFF
TRBD2	TRBV9	16	-	TRBJ2-3	TGTGCCAGCAGCGTTTCAGCGGGGGGGCTGGCAGATACGCAGTATTTT	CASSVSAGGLADTQYF
-	TRBV7-9	14	-	TRBJ2-3	TGTGCCAGCAGCACCTGGGACAGCACAGATACGCAGTATTTT	CASSTWDSTDTQYF
TRBD1	TRBV4-1	16	-	TRBJ1-4	TGCGCCAGCAGCCCCGGGGGGACAGGGGGGGTCGAAAAACTGTTTTTT	CASSPGGTGGVEKLFF
-	TRBV7-2	15	few	TRBJ2-3	TGTGCCAGCAACTCGATGGCGGCTAGCACAGATACGCAGTATTTT	CASNSMAASTDTQYF
TRBD1	TRBV7-9	12	-	TRBJ2-7	TGTGCCAGCAGCCGGGACAGGTACGAGCAGTACTTC	CASSRDRYEQYF
-	TRBV30	17	-	TRBJ2-5	TGTGCCTGGAGTGTACGCAGGTTAGGTCGGCTTGGGGAGACCCAGTACTTC	CAWSVRRLGRLGETQYF
-	TRBV6-2/TRBV6-3	14	-	TRBJ1-6	TGTGCCAGCACCCCCGGGACACCTAATTCACCCCTCCACTTT	CASTPGTPNSPLHF
-	TRBV11-3	13	-	TRBJ1-5	TGTGCCAGCAGTATCTCAACTAATCAGCCCCAGCATTTT	CASSISTNQPQHF
TRBD1	TRBV9	17	once	TRBJ2-2	TGTGCCAGCAGCCCCGGGACAGGGGGACTGAACACCGGGGAGCTGTTTTTT	CASSPGTGGLNTGELFF
-	TRBV5-1	16	-	TRBJ1-2	TGCGCCAGCAGCGATCCCCGAGTGTCGGGGGTTGGTGGCTACACCTTC	CASSDPRVSGVGGYTF
-	TRBV6-5	14	-	TRBJ1-6	TGTGCCAGCAGTTCCGGGATGTTGGGTTCACCCCTCCACTTT	CASSSGMLGSPLHF
-	TRBV4-1	14	-	TRBJ1-5	TGCGCCAGCAGCCAAGAGGGTTTGGGTCAGCCCCAGCATTTT	CASSQEGLGQPQHF
-	TRBV27	15	few	TRBJ2-1	TGTGCCAGCAGACAACTTGGGACCTGGGGCGATGAGCAGTTCTTC	CASRQLGTWGDEQFF
-	TRBV5-1	14	-	TRBJ2-1	TGCGCCAGCAGCTCTCCTTCCGGGCTCAATGAGCAGTTCTTC	CASSSPSGLNEQFF
-	TRBV3-1/TRBV3-2	12	few	TRBJ2-1	TGTGCCAGCAGCCAAGCTGGCAGGGAGCAGTTCTTC	CASSQAGREQFF
TRBD2	TRBV3-1/TRBV3-2	21	-	TRBJ2-2	TGTGCCAGCAGCCACCCATCGGTGGGACTAGCGGGGCCTTTGGACACCGGGGAGCTGTTTTTT	CASSHPSVGLAGPLDTGELFF
-	TRBV5-8	14	-	TRBJ1-1	TGTGCCAGCAGGGTCAGAGGATCCGGTCCTGAAGCTTTCTTT	CASRVRGSGPEAFF
-	TRBV11-3	15	-	TRBJ1-1	TGTGCCAGCAGCTTAATGAGGGGCTCCAACACTGAAGCTTTCTTT	CASSLMRGSNTEAFF
TRBD1	TRBV27	15	once	TRBJ1-2	TGTGCCAGCAGGCCCAGGGGGGTAATCCAATATGGCTACACCTTC	CASRPRGVIQYGYTF
-	TRBV7-9	14	-	TRBJ2-7	TGTGCCAGCAGCTTAGTAACCAGCTCCTACGAGCAGTACTTC	CASSLVTSSYEQYF
-	TRBV7-2	15	-	TRBJ2-1	TGTGCCAGCAGCTTACTGGGAACTAACTACAATGAGCAGTTCTTC	CASSLLGTNYNEQFF
TRBD1	TRBV7-2	15	-	TRBJ1-3	TGTGCCAGCAGCCCGAGCACAGGGGTCGGAAACACCATATATTTT	CASSPSTGVGNTIYF
-	TRBV6-2/TRBV6-3	14	-	TRBJ2-2	TGTGCCAGCAGTTGGGCACGGGGCACCGGGGAGCTGTTTTTT	CASSWARGTGELFF
-	TRBV4-2	14	-	TRBJ1-2	TGTGCCAGCAGCCAAGACAGGGCAATATATGGCTACACCTTC	CASSQDRAIYGYTF
-	TRBV7-9	15	-	TRBJ2-1	TGTGCCAGCAGCCACACCTCCCTCAACAATCGTGAGCAGTTCTTC	CASSHTSLNNREQFF
TRBD1	TRBV19	13	-	TRBJ1-1	TGTGCCAGTAGTGGAGACAGGGGCGCTGAAGCTTTCTTT	CASSGDRGAEAFF
TRBD1	TRBV4-1	17	few	TRBJ1-5	TGCGCCAGCAGCCAAGGGGCAGGGGGCGATAGCAATCAGCCCCAGCATTTT	CASSQGAGGDSNQPQHF
-	TRBV4-1	17	-	TRBJ1-5	TGCGCCAGCAGCCAAGACTGGGAAGGTGTGAGCAATCAGCCCCAGCATTTT	CASSQDWEGVSNQPQHF
TRBD2	TRBV14	19	-	TRBJ2-2	TGTGCCAGCAGCCTACCCAAAATTCCGGGACTAGTGGGCACCGGGGAGCTGTTTTTT	CASSLPKIPGLVGTGELFF
TRBD1	TRBV6-5	14	-	TRBJ1-5	TGTGCCAGCAGGTCTGACAGGGGAAGACAGCCCCAGCATTTT	CASRSDRGRQPQHF
TRBD2	TRBV24-1	16	-	TRBJ2-1	TGTGCCACCATTTCAGGCCCTAGCGGGGGCCCCAATGAGCAGTTCTTC	CATISGPSGGPNEQFF
TRBD1	TRBV18	14	few	TRBJ1-5	TGTGCCAGCTCACCGACAGGGGACAATCAGCCCCAGCATTTT	CASSPTGDNQPQHF
-	TRBV5-8	14	-	TRBJ1-6	TGTGCCAGCAGCTTCGGATCGGTTAGTTCACCCCTCCACTTT	CASSFGSVSSPLHF
-	TRBV2	16	-	TRBJ1-2	TGTGCCAGCAGTTCTGCCACCGGGACACGAGTTTATGGCTACACCTTC	CASSSATGTRVYGYTF